This entry concerns a single TCR beta chain. These data are taken from a study of blood T cell repertoires in COVID-19. About the study: Specimens from acute and convalescent COVID-19 originated in the United States, Italy and Spain.

Clones were read by immunoSEQ multiplex PCR, and TCRdb kept only the in-frame ones, dropping some. The table lists under 15,000 clones, roughly 84% of them singletons, with roughly 32% in the top ten. Germline CDR1 and CDR2: SEHNR and FQNEAQ (reference sequence). V lost 5 bases and J lost 6; bases outside the gene matches: 9. This CDR3 has 15 amino acids. The TCR sequence derives from a man aged 50 to 60 with active COVID-19. The chain links TRBV7-9 to TRBJ2-2; TRBD2 aligns across 7 bases. The sequencing sample was made of peripheral blood. The CDR3 nucleotides read TGTGCCAGCAGCCCCATCGGACTAGATGCCGGGGAGCTGTTTTTT. Encoded protein: CASSPIGLDAGELFF.